This record covers a single TCR beta chain. These data belong to a study of blood T cell repertoires in COVID-19. About the study: Acute and convalescent COVID-19 samples came from the United States, Italy and Spain. Sample material is recorded as cDNA or gDNA derived from T cells, B-cell-depleted T cells, or PBMCs.

Study processing details: Amplifying reference gene primers gave estimates of nucleated cell counts. Method: immunoSEQ multiplex PCR; TCRdb's copy keeps in-frame clones and lacks some. V, J and clone size derive from that table, while D and trimming were established from the DNA sequence. The sample carries 90,000 to 120,000 clones, about 91% recorded once. The length of the CDR3 is 15 residues. The sample was peripheral blood. This TCR derives from a man in his fifties or sixties with active or convalescent COVID-19. This chain uses TRBV21-1 with TRBJ2-5; the table gives TRBD1 as D, unverified against the DNA. TRBV21-1 is annotated as a pseudogene. The CDR3 loop reads CASSSWTGRQETQYF. The DNA of the CDR3 is TGTGCCAGCAGCTCATGGACAGGGAGACAAGAGACCCAGTACTTC.